The source of this TCR beta chain is a study of blood T cells in healthy people across ages (dated by TCRdb to about 2015). Study-wide context: In model experiments, template switching captured roughly one uniquely barcoded TCR beta cDNA molecule for every two T cells. To track age-related changes in TCR beta repertoire diversity, the study relied on deep sequencing normalized with unique cDNA molecular identifiers. The donors were divided into four age groups: young (average around 15 years), middle-aged (approximately 41), aged (about 62) and long-lived (nearly 85). To avoid experimental bias, donors of different ages were distributed randomly across sequencing lanes. The study analyzed two additional independent replicas of 1 million unique cDNA reads from the same blood draw for two donors, one aged 18 to 29 and one aged 80 or older. Beyond this particular receptor, the publication reports: Observed TCR beta diversity correlated strongly with the percentage of naive T cells measured by flow cytometry. Compared with the aged group, the long-lived group had more naive CD4+ T cells, fewer expanded clones and increased TCR diversity, a pattern suggesting age selection. The CMV infection status of donors was not known, potentially confounding age-related changes in expanded clonotypes. Estimates of total diversity based on one million sequenced T cells were regarded as lower bounds and as underestimates. Observed TCR beta diversity per million T cells fell roughly linearly with age, and a significant reduction was already apparent by age roughly 41. Because profiling used bulk unsorted PBMCs, naive and antigen-experienced compartments could not be compared conclusively.

The CDR3, cysteine through phenylalanine, is 14 amino acids long. CDR3 DNA only is kept here, 42 bases in frame from base 1. In the germline V gene, CDR1 corresponds to SQVTM and CDR2 to ANQGSEA. V drops 6 bases and J drops 0 bases, leaving 11 bases in between. Donors were around 37 systemically healthy Caucasian individuals from Russia aged roughly 6 to 90 years. Ten milliliters of peripheral blood were drawn from each donor into EDTA-treated Vacutainer tubes. Ficoll-Paque density-gradient centrifugation was used to isolate PBMCs, with at least 6.5 million per sample. Total RNA was extracted from PBMCs with Trizol reagent, with at least 5 micrograms obtained per sample. For every donor, flow cytometry on a PBMC aliquot measured the percentage of naive CD45RAhigh/CD27high T cells. As concerns this clonotype: Its binding antigen is unknown. Within one base of it there is no much larger clone, and no base qualities were kept.

The library was obtained by 5' RACE. TCRdb shows the sequencer as Illumina HiSeq 2500. A second PCR of about 6 to 12 cycles was run with a J-beta primer mix and a sample-barcoded 5' primer. A unique molecular identifier was introduced onto each TCR beta cDNA molecule by a template-switch 5' adaptor carrying 12 random nucleotides. At least 2.5 million CDR3-containing paired-end reads were obtained from each sample. All of the RNA was converted into first-strand cDNA using the Mint cDNA synthesis kit, with a TRBC-specific oligonucleotide serving as the primer. After uracil-DNA glycosylase treatment, a first 18-cycle PCR used universal primers M1SS and BC2_uni_R on all cDNA. The source study handled its data this way. For normalization, 1 million high-quality reads, each with a distinct molecular identifier, were randomly selected from each sample. Reads sharing molecular identifiers were discarded rather than binned into consensus sequences. MiTCR, with a Q25 quality threshold and the strictest error-elimination algorithm, was used for CDR3 identification, clonotype clustering and error correction. A nonparametric unseen species model using Euler transformation provided a lower-bound estimate of total TCR beta diversity. In-frame beta chains were kept once TCRdb had trimmed the public reads at Q25 with fastp and called clones with MiXCR. Entries that share a CDR3 protein sequence are merged under the most common genes and DNA. The V and J calls and clone size are TCRdb's, not the authors'. This sample lists about a million distinct CDR3 sequences; 35% to 45% were detected once. Over 10% of the sample belongs to the ten largest clones.

The clonotype comes from a man aged 18 to 30 in good health. The sample consisted of blood. This sequence uses TRBV29-1 and TRBJ1-4, with the D gene call left open. The CDR3 is CSVAGVATNEKLFF. The DNA sequence reads TGCAGCGTCGCCGGAGTCGCAACTAATGAAAAACTGTTTTTT.